This T cell receptor (beta chain) was sequenced for a study of shared clonotypes between healthy human individuals. TCRdb's copy holds only in-frame clones and misses some; the assay was immunoSEQ multiplex PCR. Among around 700,000 clones listed, approximately 73% were seen once. The CDR3 sequence is 11 residues long. The V and J ends lost 10 bases and 0 bases respectively, with 6 bases between them. CDR1 and CDR2 from the germline V gene are MDHEN and SYDVKM. The sequenced material came from memory CD4+ T cells sorted from blood. Documented subset: CD45RA-negative fraction. The J gene is TRBJ1-1, the V gene TRBV28, with unresolved D. This clonotype was obtained from a woman aged 25-40 years in good health. The DNA of the CDR3 is TGTGCCACGGCCATGAACACTGAAGCTTTCTTT. This translates into CATAMNTEAFF.